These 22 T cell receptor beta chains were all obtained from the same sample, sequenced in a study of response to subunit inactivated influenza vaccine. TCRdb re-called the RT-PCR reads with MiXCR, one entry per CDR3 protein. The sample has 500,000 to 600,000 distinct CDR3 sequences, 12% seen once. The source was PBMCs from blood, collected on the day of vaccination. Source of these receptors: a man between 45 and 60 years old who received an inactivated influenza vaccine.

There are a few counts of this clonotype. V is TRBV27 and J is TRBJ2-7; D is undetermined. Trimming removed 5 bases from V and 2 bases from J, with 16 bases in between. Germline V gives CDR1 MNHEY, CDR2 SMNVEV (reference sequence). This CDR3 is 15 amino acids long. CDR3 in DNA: TGTGCCAGCAGTCCGATAGCAGGATCTCCCTACGAGCAGTACTTC. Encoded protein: CASSPIAGSPYEQYF.

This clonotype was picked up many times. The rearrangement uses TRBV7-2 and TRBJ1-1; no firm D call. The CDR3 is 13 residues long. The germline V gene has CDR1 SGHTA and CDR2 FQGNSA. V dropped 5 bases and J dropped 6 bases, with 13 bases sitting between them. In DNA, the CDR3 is TGTGCCAGCAGCGTACGGGGAGGTGCTGAAGCTTTCTTT. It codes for CASSVRGGAEAFF.

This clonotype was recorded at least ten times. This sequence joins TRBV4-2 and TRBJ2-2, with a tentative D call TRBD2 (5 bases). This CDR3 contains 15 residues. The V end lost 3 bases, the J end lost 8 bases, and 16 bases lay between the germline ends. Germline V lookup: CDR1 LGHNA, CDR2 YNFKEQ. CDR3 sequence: CASSHRIGVGGELFF. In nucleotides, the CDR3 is TGTGCCAGCAGCCACCGCATCGGGGTTGGGGGGGAGCTGTTTTTT.

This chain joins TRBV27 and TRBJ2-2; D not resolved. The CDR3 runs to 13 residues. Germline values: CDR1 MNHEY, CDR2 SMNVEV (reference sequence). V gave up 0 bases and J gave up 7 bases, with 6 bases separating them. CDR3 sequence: CASSLSFLGELFF. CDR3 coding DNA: TGTGCCAGCAGTTTATCTTTCCTCGGGGAGCTGTTTTTT.

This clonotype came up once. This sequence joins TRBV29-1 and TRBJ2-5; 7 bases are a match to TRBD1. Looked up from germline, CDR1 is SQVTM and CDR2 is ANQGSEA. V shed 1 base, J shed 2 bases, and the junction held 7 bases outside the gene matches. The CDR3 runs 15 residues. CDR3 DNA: TGCAGCGTTGAAGCTACAGGGGAACCACAAGAGACCCAGTACTTC. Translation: CSVEATGEPQETQYF.

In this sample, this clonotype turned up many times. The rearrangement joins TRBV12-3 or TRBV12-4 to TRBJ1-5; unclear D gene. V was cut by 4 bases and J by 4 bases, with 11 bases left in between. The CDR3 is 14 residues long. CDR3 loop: CASSSWQANQPQHF. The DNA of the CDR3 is TGTGCCAGCAGTTCCTGGCAGGCTAATCAGCCCCAGCATTTT.

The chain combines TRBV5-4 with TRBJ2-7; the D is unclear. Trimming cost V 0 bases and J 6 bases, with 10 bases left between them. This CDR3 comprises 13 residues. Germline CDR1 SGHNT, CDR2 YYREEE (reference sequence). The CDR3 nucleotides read TGTGCCAGCAGCTTGGTATCAGGCGGCGAGCAGTACTTC. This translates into CASSLVSGGEQYF.

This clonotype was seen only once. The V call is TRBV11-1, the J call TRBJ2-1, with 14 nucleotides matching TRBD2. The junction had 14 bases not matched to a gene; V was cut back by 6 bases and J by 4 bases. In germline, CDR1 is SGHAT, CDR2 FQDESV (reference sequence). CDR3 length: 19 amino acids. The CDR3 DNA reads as TGTGCCAGCAGTCCCGGCCTTAAGGGGACTAGCGGGAGATACAATGAGCAGTTCTTC. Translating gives CASSPGLKGTSGRYNEQFF.

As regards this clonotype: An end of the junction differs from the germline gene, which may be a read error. The CDR3 region is CASSLGTRGGGDEQFF. CDR3 in DNA: TGTGCTAGCAGCTTAGGGACCCGCGGCGGAGGCGATGAGCAGTTCTTC. J is TRBJ2-1 and V is TRBV7-7; the D gene could be TRBD1 or TRBD2 (5 bases each). There are 16 residues in the CDR3. CDR1 and CDR2 (germline): SSHAT, FNYEAQ (reference sequence). The variable domain in full, with the rest retrieved from reference TRBV7-7 and TRBJ2-1, is GAGVSQSPRYKVTKRGQDVTLRCDPISSHATLYWYQQALGQGPEFLTYFNYEAQPDKSGLPSDRFSAERPEGSISTLTIQRTEQRDSAMYRCASSLGTRGGGDEQFFGPGTRLTVL.

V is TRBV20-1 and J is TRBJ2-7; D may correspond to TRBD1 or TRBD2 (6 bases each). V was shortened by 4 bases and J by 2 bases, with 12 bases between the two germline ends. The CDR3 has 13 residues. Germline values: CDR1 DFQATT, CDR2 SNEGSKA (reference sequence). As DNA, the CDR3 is TGCAGTGCTATCGAGGGGGGACCCTACGAGCAGTACTTC. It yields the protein CSAIEGGPYEQYF.

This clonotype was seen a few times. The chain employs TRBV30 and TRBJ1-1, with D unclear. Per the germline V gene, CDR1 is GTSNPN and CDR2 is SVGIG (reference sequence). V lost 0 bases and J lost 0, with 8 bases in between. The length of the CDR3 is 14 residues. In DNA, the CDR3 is TGTGCCTGGAGTGTACGAGACTTGAACACTGAAGCTTTCTTT. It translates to CAWSVRDLNTEAFF. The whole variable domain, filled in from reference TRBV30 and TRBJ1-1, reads SQTIHQWPATLVQPVGSPLSLECTVEGTSNPNLYWYRQAAGRGLQLLFYSVGIGQISSEVPQNLSASRPQDRQFILSSKKLLLSDSGFYLCAWSVRDLNTEAFFGQGTRLTVV.

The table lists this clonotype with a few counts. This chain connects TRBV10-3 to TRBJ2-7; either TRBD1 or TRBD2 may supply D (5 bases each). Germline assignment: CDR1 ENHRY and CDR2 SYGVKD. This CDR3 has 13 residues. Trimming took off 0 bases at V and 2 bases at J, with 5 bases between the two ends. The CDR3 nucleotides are TGTGCCATCAGTGAGTCGGGGGCCTACGAGCAGTACTTC. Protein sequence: CAISESGAYEQYF.

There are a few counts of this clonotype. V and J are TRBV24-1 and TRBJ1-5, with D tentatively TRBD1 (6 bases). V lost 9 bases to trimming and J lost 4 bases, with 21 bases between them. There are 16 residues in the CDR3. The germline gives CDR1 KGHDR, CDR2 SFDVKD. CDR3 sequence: CATAQGGGARNQPQHF. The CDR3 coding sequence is TGTGCCACCGCCCAGGGAGGGGGGGCGCGGAATCAGCCCCAGCATTTT.

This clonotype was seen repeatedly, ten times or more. CDR3 loop: CASSAGTAYEQYF. CDR3 bases: TGTGCCAGCAGCGCCGGGACAGCCTACGAGCAGTACTTC. The rearrangement links TRBV5-4 to TRBJ2-7; 7 nucleotides line up with TRBD1. Trimming took 4 bases from V and 2 from J; bases not matched to a gene: 3. The CDR3 loop spans 13 amino acids. The V gene's germline CDR1 is SGHNT and CDR2 YYREEE (reference sequence).

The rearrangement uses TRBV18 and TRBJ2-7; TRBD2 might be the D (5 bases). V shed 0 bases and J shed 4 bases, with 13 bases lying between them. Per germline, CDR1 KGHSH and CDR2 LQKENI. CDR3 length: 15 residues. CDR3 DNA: TGTGCCAGCTCACCACCGTCGGTTCCGGGGTACGAGCAGTACTTC. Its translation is CASSPPSVPGYEQYF. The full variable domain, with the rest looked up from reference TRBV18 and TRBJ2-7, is NAGVMQNPRHLVRRRGQEARLRCSPMKGHSHVYWYRQLPEEGLKFMVYLQKENIIDESGMPKERFSAEFPKEGPSILRIQQVVRGDSAAYFCASSPPSVPGYEQYFGPGTRLTVT.

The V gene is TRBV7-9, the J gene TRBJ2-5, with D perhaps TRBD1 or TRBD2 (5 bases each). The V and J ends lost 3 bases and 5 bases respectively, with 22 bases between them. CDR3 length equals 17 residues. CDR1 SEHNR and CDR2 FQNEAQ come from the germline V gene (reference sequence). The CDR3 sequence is CASSLSGEGILGETQYF. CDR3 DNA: TGTGCCAGCAGCTTGAGTGGTGAGGGGATTCTAGGGGAGACCCAGTACTTC.

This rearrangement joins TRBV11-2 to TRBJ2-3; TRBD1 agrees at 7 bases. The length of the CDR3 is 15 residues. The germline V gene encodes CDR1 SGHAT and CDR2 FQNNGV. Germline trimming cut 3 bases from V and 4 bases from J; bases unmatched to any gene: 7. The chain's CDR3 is CASSFDREYADTQYF. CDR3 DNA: TGTGCCAGCAGCTTCGACAGGGAGTACGCAGATACGCAGTATTTT.

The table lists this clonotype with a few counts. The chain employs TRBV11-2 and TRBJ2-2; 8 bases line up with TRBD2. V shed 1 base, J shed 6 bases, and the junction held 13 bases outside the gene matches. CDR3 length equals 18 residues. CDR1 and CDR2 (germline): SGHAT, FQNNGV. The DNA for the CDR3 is TGTGCCAGCAGCTTAGTGGCGTCCGCCGGGGGGGCCGCCGGGGAGCTGTTTTTT. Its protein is CASSLVASAGGAAGELFF.

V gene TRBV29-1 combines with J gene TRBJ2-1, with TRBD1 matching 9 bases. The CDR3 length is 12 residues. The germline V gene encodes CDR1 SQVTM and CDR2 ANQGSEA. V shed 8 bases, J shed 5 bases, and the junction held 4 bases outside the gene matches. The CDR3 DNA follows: TGCAGCCTCGGACAGGGGCACAATGAGCAGTTCTTC. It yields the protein CSLGQGHNEQFF.

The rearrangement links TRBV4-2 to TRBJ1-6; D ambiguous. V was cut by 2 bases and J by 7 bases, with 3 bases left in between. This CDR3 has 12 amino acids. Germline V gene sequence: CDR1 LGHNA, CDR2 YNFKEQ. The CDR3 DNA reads TGTGCCAGCAGCCAAACAAATTCACCCCTCCACTTT. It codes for CASSQTNSPLHF.

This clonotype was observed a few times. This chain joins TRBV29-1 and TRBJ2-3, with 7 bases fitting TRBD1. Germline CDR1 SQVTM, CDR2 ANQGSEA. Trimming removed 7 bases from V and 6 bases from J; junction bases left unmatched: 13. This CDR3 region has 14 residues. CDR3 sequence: CSADRDSDMDTQYF. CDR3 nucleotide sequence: TGCAGCGCTGACCGGGACAGCGACATGGATACGCAGTATTTT.

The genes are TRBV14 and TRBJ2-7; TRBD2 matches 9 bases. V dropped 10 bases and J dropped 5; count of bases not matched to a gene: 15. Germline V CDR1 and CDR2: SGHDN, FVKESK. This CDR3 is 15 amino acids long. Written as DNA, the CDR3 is TGTGCCACCTCACCTATAGCGGGAGTGATAGACGAGCAGTACTTC. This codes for CATSPIAGVIDEQYF.